This T cell receptor beta chain was sequenced in a study of blood T cell repertoires in COVID-19 (dated by TCRdb to the early 2020s). Looking at the study overall: Samples from collaborators originated in the United States, Italy and Spain and spanned both the acute and convalescent phases of COVID-19. Where HLA class I and class II types were available, the types were taken from metadata supplied by the sample provider, not from assay-based typing. The samples were drawn from the first 160 participants of the ongoing ImmuneRACE study and from some 1,300 subjects provided by 6 global collaborators. Deeply sampled blood TCRbeta repertoires from subjects exposed to, actively infected with, or recovered from COVID-19 were included in the dataset. Sample metadata almost always included a de-identified subject ID, COVID-19 status, age in years and sex. The material from the prospective study consisted of cDNA or gDNA derived from T cells, B-cell-depleted T cells, or PBMCs. The repertoires were released in a freely available public database intended as a resource for research on the immune response to SARS-CoV-2. Study-wide findings and limitations: The quantity of clinical and demographic metadata differed by source and by participant and was supplied without curation.

V loses 1 base at its end and J loses 4 bases; junction bases beyond the gene matches: 9. The germline V gene yields WSHSY for CDR1 and SAAADI for CDR2. The CDR3 goes from the cysteine to the phenylalanine over 17 residues. Only the CDR3 part of the read is kept: 51 bases, read in frame from the first base. Turning to this clone: The specificity of this receptor is unknown. Base qualities are not at hand, and no much larger clone is one base apart.

TCRbeta CDR3 regions were amplified from genomic DNA using the immunoSEQ Assay, a bias-controlled multiplex PCR. Per the original workflow: The number of nucleated cells in each sample was estimated by amplification of reference gene primers within the assay. To quantify the absolute abundance of each unique TCRbeta CDR3 rearrangement, sequence reads were collapsed and filtered. For each sample, productive Simpson clonality was calculated by taking the square root of Simpson's diversity index across productive rearrangements. TCRdb took this table from immuneACCESS and kept in-frame rearrangements with V and J called. Such tables lack part of the clones; where checked against another copy, unresolved V genes explain under half of the gap, and the rest is unexplained. V and J calls plus clone size are reproduced from that table; the DNA served to infer D and trimming. This sample lists about 260,000 clones; roughly 88% were detected once. Together, the top ten hold about 0.65% of the sample.

Each collaborating institution followed its own protocols to collect whole blood in K2EDTA tubes. Collaborator samples were shipped for TCRbeta analysis as frozen whole blood, isolated PBMCs, or DNA extracted from either sample type. This receptor was taken from a human donor in a cohort sampled during active COVID-19. Recombination linked TRBV10-2 to TRBJ2-1; TRBD2 lines up with 8 middle nucleotides. Material for sequencing was peripheral blood. The nucleotide sequence is given as TGCGCCAGCAGTGAGTTTCGGTTGCAGCGGGGGTACAATGAGCAGTTCTTC. This gives the protein CASSEFRLQRGYNEQFF.